These T cell receptor beta chains were read from a single sample in a study of human T cells and chemical hapten exposure. TCRdb re-derived calls from the RACE reads in MiXCR, one entry per CDR3 protein. The repertoire consists of 210,000 or so distinct CDR3 sequences, with more than 20% occurring once and the leading ten covering 2% to 2.5%. The sequencing used whole blood, collected in connection with sensitization to the hapten diphenylcyclopropenone (DPC). The source of these receptors is a woman aged 40 to 50 with alopecia areata. Some clones in this sample may be carry-over from other donors' samples. The CDR3 runs from the conserved cysteine through the conserved F or W. A D gene is named only where the DNA matches it firmly. For some rows the clone size is stated as once, few or many, or as a class when expanded; others skip it.

CDR3 protein: CSANLFGGPMDTDTQYF
CDR3 DNA: TGCAGTGCTAATTTGTTCGGAGGGCCGATGGACACAGATACGCAGTATTTT
J gene: TRBJ2-3
CDR3 length: 17
D gene: .
V gene: TRBV20-1
clone size: .

CDR3 protein: CASSLSGLVAGANVLTF
CDR3 DNA: TGCGCCAGCAGCTTATCAGGGCTAGTAGCTGGGGCCAACGTCCTGACTTTC
J gene: TRBJ2-6
CDR3 length: 17
D gene: .
V gene: TRBV5-1
clone size: .

CDR3 protein: CASSQELASGYNEQFF
CDR3 DNA: TGTGCCAGCAGCCAAGAGTTGGCTAGCGGGTACAATGAGCAGTTCTTC
J gene: TRBJ2-1
CDR3 length: 16
D gene: TRBD2
V gene: TRBV4-2
clone size: many

CDR3 protein: CASSTGNNPGELFF
CDR3 DNA: TGTGCCAGCAGTACGGGGAACAACCCCGGGGAGCTGTTTTTT
J gene: TRBJ2-2
CDR3 length: 14
D gene: .
V gene: TRBV6-5
clone size: few

CDR3 protein: CASSFLGANNEQFF
CDR3 DNA: TGTGCCAGCAGTTTTCTAGGGGCCAACAATGAGCAGTTCTTC
J gene: TRBJ2-1
CDR3 length: 14
D gene: .
V gene: TRBV27
clone size: .

CDR3 protein: CSVDQGSYTDTQYF
CDR3 DNA: TGCAGCGTTGACCAAGGCAGCTACACAGATACGCAGTATTTT
J gene: TRBJ2-3
CDR3 length: 14
D gene: .
V gene: TRBV29-1
clone size: .

CDR3 protein: CASRPGTGPNQPQHF
CDR3 DNA: TGTGCCAGCAGGCCCGGGACAGGGCCGAATCAGCCCCAGCATTTT
J gene: TRBJ1-5
CDR3 length: 15
D gene: TRBD1
V gene: TRBV12-3/TRBV12-4
clone size: few

CDR3 protein: CASSPQARTVNTEAFF
CDR3 DNA: TGTGCCAGCAGCCCACAAGCTCGGACAGTGAACACTGAAGCTTTCTTT
J gene: TRBJ1-1
CDR3 length: 16
D gene: .
V gene: TRBV7-8
clone size: .

CDR3 protein: CASRRAGAYNEQFF
CDR3 DNA: TGTGCCAGTCGGAGAGCGGGAGCCTACAATGAGCAGTTCTTC
J gene: TRBJ2-1
CDR3 length: 14
D gene: TRBD2
V gene: TRBV6-2/TRBV6-3
clone size: few

CDR3 protein: CASSPLDSTGPLHF
CDR3 DNA: TGTGCCAGCAGCCCCCTGGACTCCACGGGGCCCCTCCACTTT
J gene: TRBJ1-6
CDR3 length: 14
D gene: .
V gene: TRBV9
clone size: .

CDR3 protein: CSAYRQVGQPQHF
CDR3 DNA: TGCAGTGCTTATAGACAGGTAGGACAGCCCCAGCATTTT
J gene: TRBJ1-5
CDR3 length: 13
D gene: .
V gene: TRBV20-1
clone size: .

CDR3 protein: CASTLVGTGELFF
CDR3 DNA: TGTGCCAGTACACTAGTAGGCACCGGGGAGCTGTTTTTT
J gene: TRBJ2-2
CDR3 length: 13
D gene: .
V gene: TRBV6-6
clone size: .

CDR3 protein: CASSLQGEQYF
CDR3 DNA: TGTGCCAGCAGTCTACAGGGCGAGCAGTACTTC
J gene: TRBJ2-7
CDR3 length: 11
D gene: .
V gene: TRBV28
clone size: few

CDR3 protein: CSVFLAGNTGELFF
CDR3 DNA: TGCAGCGTTTTTCTAGCGGGGAACACCGGGGAGCTGTTTTTT
J gene: TRBJ2-2
CDR3 length: 14
D gene: TRBD2
V gene: TRBV29-1
clone size: few

CDR3 protein: CASSLGQWIRNEQFF
CDR3 DNA: TGTGCCAGCAGCTTGGGACAGTGGATACGCAATGAGCAGTTCTTC
J gene: TRBJ2-1
CDR3 length: 15
D gene: TRBD1
V gene: TRBV7-9
clone size: few

CDR3 protein: CASSQPRTSGTLEQYF
CDR3 DNA: TGCGCCAGCAGCCAACCTAGGACTAGCGGGACGCTGGAGCAGTACTTC
J gene: TRBJ2-7
CDR3 length: 16
D gene: TRBD2
V gene: TRBV4-3
clone size: .

CDR3 protein: CSVVRQAHSPLHF
CDR3 DNA: TGCAGCGTTGTTCGTCAAGCCCATTCACCCCTCCACTTT
J gene: TRBJ1-6
CDR3 length: 13
D gene: .
V gene: TRBV29-1
clone size: .

CDR3 protein: CSARRGLAVADTQYF
CDR3 DNA: TGCAGTGCTAGGAGGGGGCTAGCGGTCGCAGATACGCAGTATTTT
J gene: TRBJ2-3
CDR3 length: 15
D gene: .
V gene: TRBV20-1
clone size: .

CDR3 protein: CASSQAGGNQPQHF
CDR3 DNA: TGTGCCAGCAGCCAAGCAGGGGGCAATCAGCCCCAGCATTTT
J gene: TRBJ1-5
CDR3 length: 14
D gene: .
V gene: TRBV3-1
clone size: .

CDR3 protein: CASSLFLGKEQFF
CDR3 DNA: TGTGCTAGCAGCTTATTTCTGGGCAAGGAGCAGTTCTTC
J gene: TRBJ2-1
CDR3 length: 13
D gene: .
V gene: TRBV7-7
clone size: .

CDR3 protein: CASSQEGGEAFF
CDR3 DNA: TGCGCCAGCAGCCAAGAAGGCGGGGAAGCTTTCTTT
J gene: TRBJ1-1
CDR3 length: 12
D gene: .
V gene: TRBV4-3
clone size: few

CDR3 protein: CASSPTGRQETQYF
CDR3 DNA: TGTGCCAGCAGCCCAACGGGACGTCAAGAGACCCAGTACTTC
J gene: TRBJ2-5
CDR3 length: 14
D gene: .
V gene: TRBV9
clone size: .

CDR3 protein: CSARVGTPGEQYF
CDR3 DNA: TGCAGTGCTAGAGTTGGGACCCCAGGCGAGCAGTACTTC
J gene: TRBJ2-7
CDR3 length: 13
D gene: .
V gene: TRBV20-1
clone size: .

CDR3 protein: CASSLRLADNNEQFF
CDR3 DNA: TGTGCCAGCAGCTTAAGGCTAGCGGACAACAATGAGCAGTTCTTC
J gene: TRBJ2-1
CDR3 length: 15
D gene: TRBD2
V gene: TRBV13
clone size: .

CDR3 protein: CASRDGRIETQYF
CDR3 DNA: TGTGCCAGCAGGGACGGACGGATAGAGACCCAGTACTTC
J gene: TRBJ2-5
CDR3 length: 13
D gene: .
V gene: TRBV2
clone size: .

CDR3 protein: CAIGVSRNEQFF
CDR3 DNA: TGTGCCATCGGAGTCAGTCGGAATGAGCAGTTCTTC
J gene: TRBJ2-1
CDR3 length: 12
D gene: .
V gene: TRBV10-3
clone size: few

CDR3 protein: CATSGREGLDTGELFF
CDR3 DNA: TGTGCCACCAGCGGTCGGGAGGGACTTGACACCGGGGAGCTGTTTTTT
J gene: TRBJ2-2
CDR3 length: 16
D gene: TRBD2
V gene: TRBV15
clone size: .

CDR3 protein: CAISRLEFADTQYF
CDR3 DNA: TGTGCCATCAGCCGACTAGAGTTTGCAGATACGCAGTATTTT
J gene: TRBJ2-3
CDR3 length: 14
D gene: .
V gene: TRBV10-3
clone size: .

CDR3 protein: CSGAAGAEDTQYF
CDR3 DNA: TGCAGTGGGGCGGCGGGAGCGGAAGATACGCAGTATTTT
J gene: TRBJ2-3
CDR3 length: 13
D gene: TRBD2
V gene: TRBV20-1
clone size: .

CDR3 protein: CASSLQGADTQYF
CDR3 DNA: TGTGCCAGCAGTTTACAGGGGGCAGATACGCAGTATTTT
J gene: TRBJ2-3
CDR3 length: 13
D gene: TRBD1
V gene: TRBV28
clone size: few

CDR3 protein: CASSHAAENTGELFF
CDR3 DNA: TGTGCCAGCAGCCACGCAGCCGAGAACACCGGGGAGCTGTTTTTT
J gene: TRBJ2-2
CDR3 length: 15
D gene: .
V gene: TRBV7-9
clone size: .

CDR3 protein: CASSLRGTVGSPLHF
CDR3 DNA: TGTGCCAGCAGCCTCCGGGGGACAGTTGGTTCACCCCTCCACTTT
J gene: TRBJ1-6
CDR3 length: 15
D gene: TRBD1
V gene: TRBV2
clone size: .